Each of the 31 T cell receptor beta chains below was sequenced from the same sample in a study of technical replicates of blood from several donors. Using immunoSEQ multiplex PCR, the repertoire was profiled, and TCRdb retains in-frame clones only, with some absent. Of 70,000 to 95,000 clones listed, roughly 94% were seen once; the top ten hold about 0.22%. The sequenced sample consisted of T cells isolated from PBMCs. All receptors come from a human donor in good health.

This clone was recorded only once. V is TRBV6-1 and J is TRBJ1-5, with a weak D call TRBD1 (6 bases). Trimming left V 5 bases short and J 6 bases short, with 17 bases between. The CDR3 is 15 residues long. Germline assignment: CDR1 MNHNS and CDR2 SASEGT. The CDR3, as DNA: TGTGCCAGCAGTAACATCGGGGCAGGGGCTCAGCCCCAGCATTTT. Translation: CASSNIGAGAQPQHF.

This chain joins TRBV2 and TRBJ1-4; 7 nucleotides align to TRBD1. J was trimmed by 4 bases and V by 3 bases; bases with no gene match: 5. This CDR3 comprises 15 residues. Germline CDR1 SNHLY, CDR2 FYNNEI. In DNA form, the CDR3 reads TGTGCCAGCAGTGATGGGACAGCCAGTAATGAAAAACTGTTTTTT. Translating gives CASSDGTASNEKLFF.

The J gene is TRBJ2-5, the V gene TRBV2; D not resolved. The CDR3 runs to 13 residues. Germline lookup yields CDR1 SNHLY and CDR2 FYNNEI. V lost 4 bases, J lost 7 bases, and 13 bases lay in between. The CDR3 sequence: CASSVDSLGTQYF. In DNA form, the CDR3 reads TGTGCCAGCAGTGTTGACTCTCTCGGGACCCAGTACTTC.

The chain couples TRBV2 to TRBJ1-5, with TRBD1 matching over 8 bases. The germline CDR1 and CDR2 sequences are SNHLY and FYNNEI. CDR3 length equals 16 residues. The V gene end was trimmed by 2 bases and the J gene end by 0 bases; junction bases not matched to a gene: 3. The CDR3 DNA is TGTGCCAGCAGTGAAAGGACAGGGTATAGCAATCAGCCCCAGCATTTT. Amino acid sequence: CASSERTGYSNQPQHF.

CDR3 nucleotides: TGTGCCAGCAGTTCCTCACCCGGGACAGGGGTTTACAATGAGCAGTTCTTC. Amino acids: CASSSSPGTGVYNEQFF. The V gene is TRBV7-3, the J gene TRBJ2-1; 10 nucleotides match TRBD1. CDR1 is SGHTA and CDR2 is FQGTGA in the germline V gene. This CDR3 contains 17 residues. The V segment lost 6 bases and the J segment 4 bases; nucleotides outside the gene matches: 12.

V and J are TRBV14 and TRBJ2-2, with TRBD1 matching over 8 bases. CDR1 is SGHDN, CDR2 FVKESK, per germline. The CDR3 sequence is 18 residues long. V shed 2 bases and J 4 bases; nucleotides not matched to a gene: 12. For the CDR3, the DNA is TGTGCCAGCAGCCAATTCCCCACAGGGGGGACCCTCACCGGGGAGCTGTTTTTT. It yields the protein CASSQFPTGGTLTGELFF.

This rearrangement joins TRBV6-1 to TRBJ1-4; TRBD1 is a possible D gene (6 bases). V lost 8 bases to trimming and J lost 7 bases, with 17 bases between them. Germline assignment: CDR1 MNHNS and CDR2 SASEGT. The CDR3 has 14 amino acids. CDR3 sequence: CASGAQGRIEKLFF. In nucleotides, the CDR3 is TGTGCCAGCGGGGCGCAGGGGCGTATTGAAAAACTGTTTTTT.

This chain joins TRBV30 and TRBJ1-5; 9 bases match TRBD1. Germline assignment: CDR1 GTSNPN and CDR2 SVGIG (reference sequence). The V and J ends lost 3 bases and 6 bases, in that order; junction bases with no gene match: 6. There are 14 residues in the CDR3. The CDR3 loop is CAWSGQGITQPQHF. The CDR3 DNA sequence: TGTGCCTGGAGCGGACAGGGGATAACTCAGCCCCAGCATTTT.

This chain joins TRBV9 and TRBJ2-5, with 8 bases matching TRBD1. The CDR3 length is 13 residues. V was pared by 2 bases and J by 6 bases, with 3 bases of the junction left unmatched. CDR1 SGDLS and CDR2 YYNGEE come from the germline V gene. CDR3 sequence: CASSVGDRQTQYF. CDR3 sequence (DNA): TGTGCCAGCAGCGTTGGGGACAGGCAGACCCAGTACTTC.

The CDR3, as DNA: TGTGCCAGCAGCTCGAGTCAGGCGTCCGCTGAAGCTTTCTTT. This translates into CASSSSQASAEAFF. V usage is TRBV7-9 and J usage is TRBJ1-1; D gene unclear. This CDR3 spans 14 amino acids. The germline V gene has CDR1 SEHNR and CDR2 FQNEAQ (reference sequence). V was trimmed by 4 bases and J by 6 bases, leaving 15 bases between them.

The V and J genes are TRBV6-5 and TRBJ1-2; 7 bases map to TRBD1. There are 13 residues in the CDR3. CDR1 is MNHEY, CDR2 SVGAGI, per germline. The V gene end was trimmed by 2 bases and the J gene end by 7 bases; junction bases not matched to a gene: 4. CDR3 amino acids: CASSYIRQGGYTF. CDR3 sequence (DNA): TGTGCCAGCAGTTACATCCGACAGGGTGGCTACACCTTC.

The CDR3 DNA reads TGTGCCAGCAGCCAAAGACAGGGCCCGAACTACGAGCAGTACTTC. Its translation is CASSQRQGPNYEQYF. This sequence joins TRBV6-1 and TRBJ2-7; 7 nucleotides agree with TRBD1. CDR3 length: 15 residues. V shed 6 bases, J shed 3 bases, and the junction held 11 bases outside the gene matches. Germline CDR1 reads MNHNS; CDR2 reads SASEGT.

The gene calls are TRBV5-1 and TRBJ1-1; TRBD1 matches at 8 bases. The length of the CDR3 is 15 residues. Germline V gene sequence: CDR1 SGHRS, CDR2 YFSETQ. The V gene end was trimmed by 0 bases and the J gene end by 3 bases; junction bases not matched to a gene: 4. The CDR3 DNA is TGCGCCAGCAGCTTGGGGACAGGGCTTCACACTGAAGCTTTCTTT. Translating gives CASSLGTGLHTEAFF.

This chain joins TRBV14 and TRBJ2-1, with 7 bases identical to TRBD1. The J segment lost 7 bases and the V segment lost 4 bases, leaving 7 bases of the junction unmatched. The CDR3 totals 14 residues. Germline V gene data show CDR1 as SGHDN and CDR2 as FVKESK. In DNA, the CDR3 is TGTGCCAGCAGCCTGACAGGGTTTGGTAATGAGCAGTTCTTC. Its protein product is CASSLTGFGNEQFF.

This clone was detected only once. The V gene is TRBV7-2, the J gene TRBJ1-4, with 8 bases fitting TRBD1. The V and J ends lost 4 bases and 3 bases, in that order; junction bases with no gene match: 10. The length of the CDR3 is 17 residues. From germline, CDR1 is SGHTA and CDR2 FQGNSA. CDR3 nucleotides: TGTGCCAGCAGCTCCGGACAGGGTCGGCGCCCTAATGAAAAACTGTTTTTT. It codes for CASSSGQGRRPNEKLFF.

This chain connects TRBV2 to TRBJ2-7; D may be TRBD2 (6 bases). The CDR3 covers 14 residues. The germline V gene has CDR1 SNHLY and CDR2 FYNNEI. Trimming removed 5 bases from V and 3 bases from J, with 14 bases in between. Here the CDR3 DNA reads TGTGCCAGCAGTTACGGGAGTCCGAGCTACGAGCAGTACTTC. Encoded protein: CASSYGSPSYEQYF.

The rearrangement links TRBV5-4 to TRBJ2-7; TRBD2 matches 8 bases. This CDR3 has 14 amino acids. The germline V gene encodes CDR1 SGHNT and CDR2 YYREEE (reference sequence). With V trimmed by 2 bases and J by 3 bases, 4 bases remained unmatched. In DNA form, the CDR3 reads TGTGCCAGCAGCTTTGCAGCGGGAGACTACGAGCAGTACTTC. Translating it yields CASSFAAGDYEQYF.

The chain carries TRBV18 and TRBJ1-1; 10 nucleotides match TRBD1. In germline, CDR1 is KGHSH, CDR2 LQKENI. Germline trimming cut 0 bases from V and 1 base from J; bases unmatched to any gene: 17. This CDR3 is built from 21 residues. As DNA, the CDR3 is TGTGCCAGCTCACCACCGGGACAGGGGCTCTTATTCGTCACGGGGAACACTGAAGCTTTCTTT. This encodes CASSPPGQGLLFVTGNTEAFF. The variable domain in full, completed from reference TRBV18 and TRBJ1-1, reads NAGVMQNPRHLVRRRGQEARLRCSPMKGHSHVYWYRQLPEEGLKFMVYLQKENIIDESGMPKERFSAEFPKEGPSILRIQQVVRGDSAAYFCASSPPGQGLLFVTGNTEAFFGQGTRLTVV.

This clone was recorded a few times. The V gene is TRBV6-1, the J gene TRBJ2-1; D is uncertain. Germline values: CDR1 MNHNS, CDR2 SASEGT. The ends were cut back, 2 bases at V and 9 bases at J, with 11 bases in the middle. The CDR3 is 13 amino acids. CDR3 loop: CASSEMAVGEQFF. Written as DNA, the CDR3 is TGTGCCAGCAGTGAAATGGCAGTTGGTGAGCAGTTCTTC.

This clone is a singleton in its sample. The chain recombines TRBV12-5 with TRBJ1-5; D not certain. V was pared by 0 bases and J by 5 bases, with 14 bases between. CDR1 is LGHNT, CDR2 FRNRAP, per germline. This CDR3 has 16 amino acids. CDR3 coding DNA: TGTGCTAGTGGTTTGGTAATAAAAGGGAGGGATCAGCCCCAGCATTTT. Its protein is CASGLVIKGRDQPQHF.

The rearrangement joins TRBV9 to TRBJ2-1; TRBD2 aligns across 7 bases. With V trimmed by 0 bases and J by 7 bases, 7 bases remained unmatched. The V gene's germline CDR1 is SGDLS and CDR2 YYNGEE. CDR3 length equals 15 residues. CDR3 DNA: TGTGCCAGCAGCGTAGAAGGGAGGGGCGGAAATGAGCAGTTCTTC. Translation gives CASSVEGRGGNEQFF.

The rearrangement joins TRBV2 to TRBJ2-4; the D is unclear. The germline V gene encodes CDR1 SNHLY and CDR2 FYNNEI. V shed 3 bases and J shed 6 bases, with 15 bases lying between them. The CDR3 is 15 amino acids. As DNA, the CDR3 is TGTGCCAGCAGTGAGAGGCTTGTTTCCGGAAACATTCAGTACTTC. Residues: CASSERLVSGNIQYF. The entire variable domain, with the rest obtained from reference TRBV2 and TRBJ2-4, is as follows: EPEVTQTPSHQVTQMGQEVILRCVPISNHLYFYWYRQILGQKVEFLVSFYNNEISEKSEIFDDQFSVERPDGSNFTLKIRSTKLEDSAMYFCASSERLVSGNIQYFGAGTRLSVL.

V is TRBV6-1 and J is TRBJ1-1; D might be TRBD1 (5 bases). Germline lookup yields CDR1 MNHNS and CDR2 SASEGT. The CDR3 runs 16 residues. Trimming cost V 2 bases and J 1 base, with 14 bases left between them. CDR3 protein: CASSEPGHRKNTEAFF. CDR3 nucleotide sequence: TGTGCCAGCAGTGAACCTGGACACCGTAAGAACACTGAAGCTTTCTTT.

This clone has more than one count but fewer than ten. This rearrangement joins TRBV28 to TRBJ2-5, with a tentative D call TRBD1 (6 bases). Germline values: CDR1 MDHEN, CDR2 SYDVKM. V was cut by 6 bases and J by 2 bases, with 13 bases left in between. CDR3 length: 14 amino acids. The CDR3: CASRQGTRQETQYF. The CDR3 DNA is TGTGCCAGCAGACAGGGAACAAGACAAGAGACCCAGTACTTC.

The chain links TRBV5-8 to TRBJ1-2, with 8 bases aligning to TRBD1. J lost 6 bases, V lost 7 bases, and 14 bases had no gene match. Germline values: CDR1 SGHTS, CDR2 YDEGEE. This CDR3 has 15 residues. In DNA form, the CDR3 reads TGTGCCAGCGTCCAGTGGGGACAGGAAATCGATGGCTACACCTTC. This gives the protein CASVQWGQEIDGYTF.

This chain connects TRBV7-6 to TRBJ2-4; D is ambiguous. The V and J ends lost 5 bases and 11 bases respectively, with 13 bases between them. The CDR3 length is 12 residues. Germline CDR1 and CDR2: SGHVS and FNYEAQ. The CDR3 reads CASSPDQVVQYF. Written as DNA, the CDR3 is TGTGCCAGCAGCCCTGATCAGGTGGTTCAGTACTTC.

The chain is built from TRBV10-1 and TRBJ2-3; 10 positions match TRBD2. The CDR3 consists of 17 residues. In germline, CDR1 is WNHNN, CDR2 SYGVQD (reference sequence). V gave up 0 bases and J gave up 4 bases; unmatched junction bases: 7. Written as DNA, the CDR3 is TGCGCCAGCAGTGAGTCCCAAAGCGGGAGGGGACCAGATACGCAGTATTTT. Encoded protein: CASSESQSGRGPDTQYF.

This rearrangement joins TRBV27 to TRBJ2-1, with 8 bases identical to TRBD2. The CDR3 is 16 residues long. Germline CDR1 and CDR2: MNHEY and SMNVEV (reference sequence). V trimming: 3 bases; J trimming: 6 bases; junction bases outside the gene matches: 10. Written as DNA, the CDR3 is TGTGCCAGCAGTTTTGCCGGGGGGGGCCCTAGCAATGAGCAGTTCTTC. Its translation is CASSFAGGGPSNEQFF.

The rearrangement joins TRBV4-1 to TRBJ1-1; the D gene is possibly TRBD1 (6 bases). The germline CDR1 and CDR2 sequences are MGHRA and YSYEKL. V lost 6 bases to trimming and J lost 5 bases, with 22 bases between them. The CDR3 consists of 16 residues. The CDR3 here is CASSITVLTGRTEAFF. The CDR3 DNA follows: TGCGCCAGCAGTATAACCGTCCTAACAGGGAGAACTGAAGCTTTCTTT.

The genes are TRBV5-1 and TRBJ1-4, with 7 positions matching TRBD1. Germline CDR1 and CDR2: SGHRS and YFSETQ. The CDR3 runs to 14 residues. V lost 5 bases and J lost 7; bases outside the gene matches: 8. The CDR3 bases are TGCGCCAGCAGGAGACAGGGTTGGAGTGAAAAACTGTTTTTT. Amino acid sequence: CASRRQGWSEKLFF.

This chain connects TRBV5-1 to TRBJ2-3; no reliable D call. CDR3 size: 16 residues. Per germline, CDR1 SGHRS and CDR2 YFSETQ. V was shortened by 0 bases and J by 0 bases, with 11 bases between the two germline ends. The CDR3 spells CASSLGLRSSTDTQYF. The CDR3, as DNA: TGCGCCAGCAGCTTGGGGTTGCGGTCTAGCACAGATACGCAGTATTTT.